This T cell receptor (beta chain) comes out of a study of CD8+ T cells in alopecia areata. Study overall: Tofacitinib exposure lasted 6 to 18 months, followed by 6 months off drug. Study-level findings and limits: Possibly because of HLA-related factors, TCR sharing was less clear across patients than in mice.

With respect to this clone: The antigen is undetermined.

It was cDNA, reverse transcribed from extracted RNA, that served as the sequencing template. Assay: immunoSEQ multiplex PCR; the TCRdb copy retains only in-frame clones and omits some. This sample has 200,000 to 250,000 clones; more than 45% occur once, and the top ten carry roughly 1.4%. The CDR3 is made up of 11 amino acids. Germline V gene data show CDR1 as SGHRS and CDR2 as YFSETQ. Trimming removed 2 bases from V and 10 bases from J, with 6 bases in between. The treatment was: oral pan-JAK inhibitor, 5-10 mg twice daily. The sample here was CD4+ T cells sorted from blood, taken at week 4, from a patient treated with tofacitinib. The genes are TRBV5-1 and TRBJ1-4; perhaps TRBD1 as D (5 bases). The receptor's source is a human donor with alopecia areata. The CDR3 nucleotides are TGCGCCAGCAGCTTAACAGGAAAACTGTTTTTT. Its protein product is CASSLTGKLFF.